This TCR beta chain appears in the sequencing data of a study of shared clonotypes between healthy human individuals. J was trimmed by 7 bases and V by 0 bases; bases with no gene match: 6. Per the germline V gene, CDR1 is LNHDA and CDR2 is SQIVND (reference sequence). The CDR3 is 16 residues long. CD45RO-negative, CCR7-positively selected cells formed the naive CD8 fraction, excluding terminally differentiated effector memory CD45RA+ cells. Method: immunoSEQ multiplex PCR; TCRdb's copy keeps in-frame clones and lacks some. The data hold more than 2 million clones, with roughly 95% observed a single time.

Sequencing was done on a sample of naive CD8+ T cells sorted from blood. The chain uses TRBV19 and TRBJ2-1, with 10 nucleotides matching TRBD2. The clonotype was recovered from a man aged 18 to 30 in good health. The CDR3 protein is CASSIDEAGGRNEQFF. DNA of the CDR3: TGTGCCAGTAGTATAGACGAAGCGGGGGGGCGGAATGAGCAGTTCTTC.